This paragraph reports one T cell receptor beta chain. As yet, its antigen is unknown. The TRB libraries of cDNA were built by UMI-labeled 5' RACE. No DNA is given; TCRdb re-called the 5' RACE reads and lists each CDR3 protein once. The listing records 100,000 to 150,000 distinct CDR3 sequences. Cells that were CD45RO-CCR7+CD27+CD95- constituted naive CD8+ T cells. This entry belongs to a study of CXCR3-negative and CXCR3-positive naive CD8 T cells. Germline assignment: CDR1 SGHNT and CDR2 YENEEA. The CDR3 length is 13 residues. The study's findings and limits: In cryopreserved cells, CXCR3 expression partially decreased, and fresh PBMCs were used in most assays. Diversity in memory CD8+ cells fell much lower than the comparably high levels seen in both naive subsets. For CXCR3-positive naive cells, TRB CDR3s were more hydrophobic than those of CXCR3-negative naive cells.

The receptor was derived from a human donor in good health. Some clones in this sample may be carry-over from other donors' samples. The sequencing input was naive CXCR3+ CD8+ T cells from blood. Subset specified: CD45RO-CCR7+CD27+CD95- naive CD8+ T cells expressing CXCR3 (TNR3+). The gene calls are TRBV11-3 and TRBJ2-3. CDR3 sequence reads: CASSLDLSDTQYF.